This T cell receptor beta chain came from a study of CD8 T cells in ankylosing spondylitis. TCRdb called the 5' RACE reads again in MiXCR, with one record for every CDR3 protein. The sample shows about 42,000 distinct CDR3 sequences, approximately 3.6% of them seen only once. Germline values: CDR1 SGDLS, CDR2 YYNGEE. V was trimmed by 1 base and J by 0 bases, leaving 8 bases between them. This CDR3 contains 14 residues. V gene TRBV9 combines with J gene TRBJ2-7, with unresolved D. Sequenced sample: blood, either unsorted or a sorted T cell fraction (not recorded which). This clonotype was sampled from a female donor with ankylosing spondylitis or in good health (not recorded which). CDR3 DNA sequence: TGTGCCAGCAGCGTATTTGGGGACTCCTACGAGCAGTACTTC. This translates into CASSVFGDSYEQYF.